These 12 T cell receptor beta chains share one sample of origin, sequenced in a study of T cells after yellow fever vaccination. TCRdb analysed the 5' RACE reads with MiXCR anew, one entry per CDR3 protein. The sample has about 400,000 distinct CDR3 sequences; 6.2% are singletons. The sequencing here drew on PBMCs, taken 5 days after the yellow fever booster vaccination. The receptors derive from a man aged 25 to 45 who received the YFV17D yellow fever vaccine.

This clonotype was seen more than once but under ten times. This chain joins TRBV27 and TRBJ2-3; possibly TRBD1 for D (6 bases). CDR3 length equals 14 residues. Germline V gene sequence: CDR1 MNHEY, CDR2 SMNVEV (reference sequence). The V gene lost 3 bases and the J gene lost 6 bases, with 13 bases spanning the gap. The DNA of the CDR3 is TGTGCCAGCAGTTTCGGACAGCTAGTGGATACGCAGTATTTT. Protein: CASSFGQLVDTQYF.

This clonotype was observed a handful of times. This chain uses TRBV12-5 with TRBJ2-1; D could derive from TRBD1 or TRBD2 (5 bases each). Trimming left V 7 bases short and J 7 bases short, with 14 bases between. The CDR3 runs to 13 residues. CDR1 and CDR2 from the germline V gene are LGHNT and FRNRAP. CDR3 sequence: CASVQGVRNEQFF. The CDR3 DNA reads TGTGCTAGTGTTCAGGGAGTTAGAAATGAGCAGTTCTTC.

The sample holds many counts of this clonotype. The V gene is TRBV20-1, the J gene TRBJ2-7; 8 bases map to TRBD1. With 7 bases clipped from V and 0 bases from J, the junction kept 5 bases outside the gene matches. The germline gives CDR1 DFQATT, CDR2 SNEGSKA (reference sequence). The CDR3 extends over 13 amino acids. The DNA of the CDR3 is TGCAGTGGAACAGGGGGTCTCTCCTACGAGCAGTACTTC. This gives the protein CSGTGGLSYEQYF.

The chain links TRBV24-1 to TRBJ2-3, with TRBD2 matching 7 bases. The CDR3 spans 18 residues. The germline gives CDR1 KGHDR, CDR2 SFDVKD. J lost 4 bases, V lost 4 bases, and 16 bases had no gene match. The CDR3 DNA sequence: TGTGCCACCAGTGACCCGGGTTGGGAGGGAATGAGTCCAGATACGCAGTATTTT. It yields the protein CATSDPGWEGMSPDTQYF.

This clonotype was seen a handful of times. J is TRBJ2-7 and V is TRBV20-1; D is possibly TRBD1 (7 bases). The CDR3 consists of 14 residues. Trimming took off 5 bases at V and 6 bases at J, with 20 bases between the two ends. Germline values: CDR1 DFQATT, CDR2 SNEGSKA (reference sequence). The CDR3 is CSAGQQGGFGEQYF. DNA of the CDR3: TGCAGTGCTGGGCAGCAGGGGGGATTCGGCGAGCAGTACTTC.

This clonotype was observed once. The conserved phenylalanine or tryptophan normally closing the CDR3 is absent here, so this likely arose from a read error. The CDR3 sequence: CASSIGGRGVYTEAFS. Written as DNA, the CDR3 is TGTGCCAGTAGTATAGGTGGAAGGGGAGTGTACACTGAAGCTTTCTCT. The genes are TRBV19 and TRBJ1-1; tentative D call: TRBD1 (5 bases). Per germline, CDR1 LNHDA and CDR2 SQIVND (reference sequence). V shed 1 base and J shed 3 bases, with 15 bases lying between them. CDR3 length: 16 residues.

This clonotype turned up a few times. This chain uses TRBV5-1 with TRBJ2-3; D may be TRBD2 (5 bases). V lost 6 bases to trimming and J lost 4 bases, with 18 bases between them. The CDR3 has 15 amino acids. Germline V lookup: CDR1 SGHRS, CDR2 YFSETQ. Here the CDR3 DNA reads TGCGCCAGCATTCGGGATAACATCCTTTCAGATACGCAGTATTTT. Its protein is CASIRDNILSDTQYF.

The V and J genes are TRBV19 and TRBJ2-6; 7 nucleotides align to TRBD1. Germline trimming cut 3 bases from V and 2 bases from J; bases unmatched to any gene: 1. Germline-derived CDR1 and CDR2 are LNHDA and SQIVND (reference sequence). The CDR3 runs to 15 residues. The CDR3 nucleotides read TGTGCCAGTAGTATTGACAGGGCTGGGGCCAACGTCCTGACTTTC. It yields the protein CASSIDRAGANVLTF.

This clonotype was recorded at least ten times. This sequence joins TRBV15 and TRBJ1-6; a possible D gene is TRBD1 (5 bases). Looked up from germline, CDR1 is LNHNV and CDR2 is YYDKDF (reference sequence). The CDR3 is 16 amino acids. V was pared by 0 bases and J by 7 bases, with 13 bases between. In DNA form, the CDR3 reads TGTGCCACCAGCAGAGATCGGGGCGCTGGGAATTCACCCCTCCACTTT. It translates to CATSRDRGAGNSPLHF.

The chain joins TRBV7-9 to TRBJ1-1; D gene ambiguous. Germline V gives CDR1 SEHNR, CDR2 FQNEAQ (reference sequence). The ends were cut back, 3 bases at V and 5 bases at J, with 7 bases in the middle. The CDR3 consists of 12 residues. Written as DNA, the CDR3 is TGTGCCAGCAGCTTTACAGCAACTGAAGCTTTCTTT. It is translated as CASSFTATEAFF.

This clonotype was counted at least ten times. This rearrangement joins TRBV6-5 to TRBJ1-1, with 7 bases aligning to TRBD1. The CDR3 contains 15 residues. V shed 0 bases and J 4 bases; nucleotides not matched to a gene: 5. The germline V gene encodes CDR1 MNHEY and CDR2 SVGAGI. This CDR3 reads CASSYSPGGSTEAFF. In DNA, the CDR3 is TGTGCCAGCAGTTACTCCCCAGGGGGATCCACTGAAGCTTTCTTT.

This clonotype was picked up many times. V is TRBV5-1 and J is TRBJ2-2; 11 bases agree with TRBD2. Per germline, CDR1 SGHRS and CDR2 YFSETQ. The CDR3 covers 15 residues. Unmatched junction bases numbered 4, after V lost 4 bases and J lost 5 bases. CDR3 sequence (DNA): TGCGCCAGCAGCCTCCTAGCGGGAGGAACCGGGGAGCTGTTTTTT. Translation gives CASSLLAGGTGELFF.